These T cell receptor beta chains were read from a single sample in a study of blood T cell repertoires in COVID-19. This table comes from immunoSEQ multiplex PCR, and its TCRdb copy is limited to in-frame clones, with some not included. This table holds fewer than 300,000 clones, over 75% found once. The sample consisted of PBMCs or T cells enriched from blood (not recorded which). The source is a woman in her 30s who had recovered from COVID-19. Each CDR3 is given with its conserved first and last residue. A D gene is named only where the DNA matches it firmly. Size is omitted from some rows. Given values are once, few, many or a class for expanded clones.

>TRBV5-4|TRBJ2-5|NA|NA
TGTGCCAGCAGTTCCCAAACAGGGTTCCAAGAGACCCAGTACTTC
CASSSQTGFQETQYF
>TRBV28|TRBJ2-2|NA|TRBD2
TGTGCCAGCAATTCAGTTACCGGACTAGCGGGAGTAGGGGAGCTGTTTTTT
CASNSVTGLAGVGELFF
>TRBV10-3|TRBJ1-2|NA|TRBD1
TGTGCCATCACCCCCACAGGGGATTATGGCTACACCTTC
CAITPTGDYGYTF
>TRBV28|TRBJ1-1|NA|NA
TGTGCCAGCAGCAAACCCTCGACAGTGAACACTGAAGCTTTCTTT
CASSKPSTVNTEAFF
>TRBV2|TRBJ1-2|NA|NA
TGTGCCAGCAGGAAGATAGCGGTTTTGGACTATGGCTACACCTTC
CASRKIAVLDYGYTF
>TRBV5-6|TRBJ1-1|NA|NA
TGTGCCAGCAGCTTGGCCAGGGAAGGCAGTCGAGCTTTCTTT
CASSLAREGSRAFF
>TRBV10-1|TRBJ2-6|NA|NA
TGCGCCAGCAGTGAATACAGGGGAGGCTCTGGGGCCAACGTCCTGACTTTC
CASSEYRGGSGANVLTF
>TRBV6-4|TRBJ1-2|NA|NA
TGTGCCAGCAGTGACCTGGGGGGTCGTGGAGGCTACACCTTC
CASSDLGGRGGYTF
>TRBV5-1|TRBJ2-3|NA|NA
TGCGCCAGCAGGGGGGCATTACGTACAGATACGCAGTATTTT
CASRGALRTDTQYF
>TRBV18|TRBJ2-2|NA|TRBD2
TGTGCCAGCTCACCTTGGACTAGCGGGATTTCCCGGGAGCTGTTTTTT
CASSPWTSGISRELFF
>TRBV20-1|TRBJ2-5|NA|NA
TGCAGTCCCTCGGTCGGAGAGACCCAGTACTTC
CSPSVGETQYF
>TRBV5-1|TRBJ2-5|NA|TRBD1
TGCGCCAGCAGCTCAGGGGGACAGGGCCCCCAAGAGACCCAGTACTTC
CASSSGGQGPQETQYF
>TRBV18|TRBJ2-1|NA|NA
TGTGCCAGCTCACCACCCCTTGGTGTTAGCAATGAGCAGTTCTTC
CASSPPLGVSNEQFF
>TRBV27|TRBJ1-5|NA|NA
TGTGCCAGCACTTACACCGGACACAGCAATCAGCCCCAGCATTTT
CASTYTGHSNQPQHF
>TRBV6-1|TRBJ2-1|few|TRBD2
TGTGCCAGCAGTGATAGAGCGGGGGCGTACAATGAGCAGTTCTTC
CASSDRAGAYNEQFF
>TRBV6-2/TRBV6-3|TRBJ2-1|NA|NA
TGTGCCAGCAGTCAGACTAACTACAATGAGCAGTTCTTC
CASSQTNYNEQFF
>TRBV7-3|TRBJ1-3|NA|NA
TGTGCCAGCAGCTTGGGACATGAAGGAAACACCATATATTTT
CASSLGHEGNTIYF
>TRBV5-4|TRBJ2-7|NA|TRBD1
TGTGCCAGCAGCTTGGCAGGGGGCAACGAGCAGTACTTC
CASSLAGGNEQYF
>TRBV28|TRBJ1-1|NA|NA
TGTGCCAGCACCCCCGGGGGAGGGACTGAAGCTTTCTTT
CASTPGGGTEAFF
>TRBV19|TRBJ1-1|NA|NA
TGTGCCAGTTCTATAGAGGTATCGGGAGAAGCTTTCTTT
CASSIEVSGEAFF
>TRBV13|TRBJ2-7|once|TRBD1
TGTGCCAGCAGCTCCAGTCCCCCAGGACAGGGGGCCTACGAGCAGTACTTC
CASSSSPPGQGAYEQYF
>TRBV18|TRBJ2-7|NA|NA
TGTGCCAGCTCACCACGGGCCGTTTACGAGCAGTACTTC
CASSPRAVYEQYF
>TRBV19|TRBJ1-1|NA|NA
TGTGCCAGTAGTATTTTAGCACCGAACACTGAAGCTTTCTTT
CASSILAPNTEAFF
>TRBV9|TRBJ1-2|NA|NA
TGTGCCAGCAGCGTAGAGGATCGGGTGGGTGGCTACACCTTC
CASSVEDRVGGYTF
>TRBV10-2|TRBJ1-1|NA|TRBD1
TGCGCCAGCAGGTCGACAGGGGTGAACACTGAAGCTTTCTTT
CASRSTGVNTEAFF
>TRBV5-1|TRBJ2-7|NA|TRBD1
TGCGCCAGCAGCTTATCCGGGACAGGGACAGGCGAGCAGTACTTC
CASSLSGTGTGEQYF
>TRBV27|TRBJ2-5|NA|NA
TGTGCCAGCAGTTTCCTTAGTACAGGGTTGAGGTACCAAGAGACCCAGTACTTC
CASSFLSTGLRYQETQYF
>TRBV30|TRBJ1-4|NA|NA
TGTGCCTGGAGTCCCCTAACGTACAGGGCAGGAGAAAAACTGTTTTTT
CAWSPLTYRAGEKLFF
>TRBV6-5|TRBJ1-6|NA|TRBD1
TGTGCCAGCGGTTCCAACAGGGGGAATTCACCCCTCCACTTT
CASGSNRGNSPLHF
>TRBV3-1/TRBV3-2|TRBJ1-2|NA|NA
TGTGCCAGCAGTGTCGGGAGTAACTATGGCTACACCTTC
CASSVGSNYGYTF
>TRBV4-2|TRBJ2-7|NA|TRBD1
TGTGCCAGCAGCCAAGGAAGGACAGGAACCTACGAGCAGTACTTC
CASSQGRTGTYEQYF
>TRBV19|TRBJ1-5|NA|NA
TGTGCCAGTAGTCTGACAGTGAGTAATCAGCCCCAGCATTTT
CASSLTVSNQPQHF
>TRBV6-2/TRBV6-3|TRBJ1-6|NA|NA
TGTGCCAGCAGTTACTTTCGTGAGTCACCCCTCCACTTT
CASSYFRESPLHF
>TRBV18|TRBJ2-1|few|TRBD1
TGTGCCAGCTCACCCGGACAGGGGGTTAAGGCCAGCTCCTACAATGAGCAGTTCTTC
CASSPGQGVKASSYNEQFF
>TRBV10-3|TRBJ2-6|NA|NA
TGTGCCATCAGTGGACAGGCCCTCTCTGGGGCCAACGTCCTGACTTTC
CAISGQALSGANVLTF
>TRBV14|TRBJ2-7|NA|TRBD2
TGTGCCAGCAGCCCCCTAGCGGGAGAGGGCTCCTACGAGCAGTACTTC
CASSPLAGEGSYEQYF
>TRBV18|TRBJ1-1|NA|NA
TGTGCCAGCTCACCCGCCAGGGAGGGGAACACTGAAGCTTTCTTT
CASSPAREGNTEAFF
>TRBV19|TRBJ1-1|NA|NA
TGTGCCAGTAGTCCACAAATCTCAAGTGAAGCTTTCTTT
CASSPQISSEAFF
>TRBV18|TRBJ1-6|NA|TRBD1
TGTGCCAGCCGACTGAACAGGGGACGCCGTTCCAATTCACCCCTCCACTTT
CASRLNRGRRSNSPLHF
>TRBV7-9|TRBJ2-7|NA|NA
TGTGCCAGCAGCTGGGACACGAACTACGAGCAGTACTTC
CASSWDTNYEQYF
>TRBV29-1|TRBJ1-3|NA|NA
TGCAGCGCTTACAAACCCGAATCTGGAAACACCATATATTTT
CSAYKPESGNTIYF
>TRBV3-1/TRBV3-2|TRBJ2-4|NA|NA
TGTGCCAGCATGTCGGCGGGGGCGACGAACATTCAGTACTTC
CASMSAGATNIQYF
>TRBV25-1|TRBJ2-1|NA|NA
TGTGCCAGCAGTGAGGCTGGGTCGGGCAATGAGCAGTTCTTC
CASSEAGSGNEQFF
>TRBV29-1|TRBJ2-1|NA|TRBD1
TGCAGCGTTGAGGGACCGGGACAGGGTCTGGATGAGCAGTTCTTC
CSVEGPGQGLDEQFF
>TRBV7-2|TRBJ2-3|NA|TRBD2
TGTGCCAGCAGCTTAGTACGTAGCGCCGGGGGGGATACGCAGTATTTT
CASSLVRSAGGDTQYF
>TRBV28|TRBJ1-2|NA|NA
TGTGCCAGCAGAATCGGACGGGAGTCTAACTATGGCTACACCTTC
CASRIGRESNYGYTF
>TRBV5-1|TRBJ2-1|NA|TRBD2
TGCGCCAGCAGCTTGGAGGGAGGGCCCTCTAGACCTCTTAATGAGCAGTTCTTC
CASSLEGGPSRPLNEQFF
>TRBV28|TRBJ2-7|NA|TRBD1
TGTGCCAGCAGTTCCCACCCCCGACAGGGAGAGCAGTACTTC
CASSSHPRQGEQYF